The 30 T cell receptor beta chains listed next were all sequenced from one sample in a study of T cells in women clearing cervical HPV infection. Clones were sequenced by immunoSEQ multiplex PCR, and TCRdb holds only the in-frame ones, with some missing. The table lists about 37,000 clones. The sample consisted of blood buffy coat. These receptor sequences come from a woman between 18 and 70 years old with a cervical HPV16 infection that either progressed to CIN3+ or cleared (not recorded which).

To note about this clone: The read falls 3 residues short of the CDR3 end, and the missing part is taken from the germline J gene. The chain employs TRBV7-3 and TRBJ2-1, with D possibly matching TRBD2 (6 bases). V was clipped by 5 bases and J by 5 bases, with 16 bases between them. Germline lookup yields CDR1 SGHTA and CDR2 FQGTGA. CDR3 length equals 15 residues. CDR3 DNA, as far as it was read: TGTGCCAGCAGCCCCGGGGGACCCTTTCACAATGAG. It is translated as CASSPGGPFHNE. The CDR3 reads in full as CASSPGGPFHNEQFF.

On this clone itself: The read is 3 residues too short to cover the CDR3 end, so that end is filled in from the germline J gene. The chain is built from TRBV18 and TRBJ2-7; the D gene is possibly TRBD1 (5 bases). Trimming pared 6 bases from V and 5 bases from J, leaving 14 bases between. CDR3 length: 13 amino acids. Germline loops: CDR1 KGHSH, CDR2 LQKENI. The DNA read from the CDR3 is TGTGCCAGCTCCCGACAGCCCACTGACGAG. It yields the protein CASSRQPTDE. The CDR3 in full is CASSRQPTDEQYF.

This chain's CDR3 is CASSITDNEQFF. The CDR3 DNA, read in part, is TGCGCCAGCAGCATCACAGATAATGAG. The V gene is TRBV5-1, the J gene TRBJ2-1, with D unclear. The read comes to an end 3 residues before the CDR3 does, leaving the germline J gene to fill in the end. The CDR3 loop spans 12 amino acids. The germline gives CDR1 SGHRS, CDR2 YFSETQ. Deletions cut 4 bases from V and 7 bases from J, with 9 bases between.

For this clone: The sequence runs out 3 residues before the end of the CDR3; the remainder is reconstructed from the germline J gene. This chain links TRBV18 with TRBJ2-2, with 8 bases matching TRBD1. The CDR3 runs 13 residues. Germline CDR1 and CDR2: KGHSH and LQKENI. CDR3 bases read: TGTGCCAGCTCTCTGACAGGGGATTCACCG. Translated, it gives CASSLTGDSP. The whole CDR3 is CASSLTGDSPLFF.

As regards this clone: The read ends 3 residues shy of where the CDR3 ends; the end is completed using the germline J gene. The chain couples TRBV9 to TRBJ2-7; 10 nucleotides match TRBD2. The CDR3 has 16 residues. The germline CDR1 and CDR2 sequences are SGDLS and YYNGEE. J was trimmed by 0 bases and V by 4 bases; bases with no gene match: 7. CDR3 DNA (partial): TGTGCCAGCAGCCCGCTAGCGGGGGCGAGCTCCTACGAG. Translating gives CASSPLAGASSYE. The full CDR3 sequence reads CASSPLAGASSYEQYF.

With regard to this clone: The read is 3 residues too short to cover the CDR3 end, so that end is filled in from the germline J gene. The chain employs TRBV2 and TRBJ1-1, with 7 bases fitting TRBD1. Germline V CDR1 and CDR2: SNHLY, FYNNEI. V shed 5 bases, J shed 5 bases, and the junction held 5 bases outside the gene matches. The CDR3 covers 13 residues. The CDR3 DNA, read in part, is TGTGCCAGCAGTAAAGACAGGGAGACTGAA. The encoded protein is CASSKDRETE. The whole CDR3 sequence reads CASSKDRETEAFF.

On this clone: The sequence runs out 3 residues before the end of the CDR3; the remainder is reconstructed from the germline J gene. The chain joins TRBV2 to TRBJ2-7, with 12 bases fitting TRBD2. V was clipped by 2 bases and J by 0 bases; unmatched bases: 8. The CDR3 length is 18 residues. Looked up from germline, CDR1 is SNHLY and CDR2 is FYNNEI. Partial CDR3 DNA: TGTGCCAGCAGTGAAAGGCTAGCGGGGGGGATTAGCTCCTACGAG. Protein: CASSERLAGGISSYE. The CDR3 in its entirety is CASSERLAGGISSYEQYF.

Points on this clone: The CDR3 extends 3 residues past the end of the read, so its final part is completed from the germline J gene. The chain links TRBV19 to TRBJ1-4; D might be TRBD1 (6 bases). This CDR3 has 15 residues. The ends were cut back, 7 bases at V and 4 bases at J, with 16 bases in the middle. Germline V gives CDR1 LNHDA, CDR2 SQIVND (reference sequence). The CDR3 DNA, read in part, is TGTGCCAGTAACATCAGGGGACGCTATAATGAAAAA. It translates to CASNIRGRYNEK. The full CDR3 sequence reads CASNIRGRYNEKLFF.

To note about this clone: From the germline J gene comes the end of the CDR3, since the read stops 3 residues before it. V usage is TRBV5-1 and J usage is TRBJ2-7; 10 nucleotides match TRBD2. The V gene's germline CDR1 is SGHRS and CDR2 YFSETQ. This CDR3 has 15 amino acids. Unmatched junction bases numbered 4, after V lost 4 bases and J lost 0 bases. The CDR3 here is CASSVSSGSSYEQYF. CDR3 DNA, as far as it was read: TGCGCCAGCAGCGTTTCTAGCGGGAGCTCCTACGAG.

Turning to this clone: The read terminates 3 residues before the CDR3 end, so the remaining end is supplied by the germline J gene. This rearrangement joins TRBV19 to TRBJ1-1; D is perhaps TRBD1 (5 bases). Trimming pared 5 bases from V and 2 bases from J, leaving 15 bases between. The germline V gene encodes CDR1 LNHDA and CDR2 SQIVND (reference sequence). This CDR3 comprises 15 residues. CDR3 DNA (partial): TGTGCCAGTAGTTCGAACCCGACAGCCAACACTGAA. It translates to CASSSNPTANTE. The full CDR3 reads CASSSNPTANTEAFF.

Notes on this clone: The read ends 3 residues shy of where the CDR3 ends; the end is completed using the germline J gene. The genes are TRBV20-1 and TRBJ2-5; TRBD1 might be the D (5 bases). CDR1 is DFQATT and CDR2 is SNEGSKA in the germline V gene (reference sequence). Trimming pared 6 bases from V and 3 bases from J, leaving 11 bases between. CDR3 length equals 12 residues. The CDR3 spells CSAPEGEETQYF. The covered CDR3 bases are TGCAGTGCCCCAGAAGGGGAAGAGACC.

Of note for this clone: The DNA ends 3 residues before the CDR3 does, and the rest of the CDR3 is filled in from the germline J gene. The chain links TRBV6-2 or TRBV6-3 to TRBJ1-2; 7 nucleotides line up with TRBD1. The germline V gene encodes CDR1 MNHEY and CDR2 SVGEGT. The V gene end was trimmed by 4 bases and the J gene end by 2 bases; junction bases not matched to a gene: 1. CDR3 size: 13 residues. The part of the CDR3 DNA that was read is TGTGCCAGCAGTTCGACAGGGAACTATGGC. Residues: CASSSTGNYG. The whole CDR3 is CASSSTGNYGYTF.

Regarding this clone: The CDR3 end is not reached by the read, which stops 3 residues before it; the germline J gene fills it in. The V gene is TRBV5-1, the J gene TRBJ2-7; tentatively, D is TRBD1 (7 bases). Deletions cut 3 bases from V and 4 bases from J, with 14 bases between. Germline V lookup: CDR1 SGHRS, CDR2 YFSETQ. The CDR3 is 14 amino acids. Partial CDR3 DNA: TGCGCCAGCAGCTCGGAGGGGGCCGGATACGAG. Its protein product is CASSSEGAGYE. The CDR3 reads in full as CASSSEGAGYEQYF.

CDR3 bases read: TGTGCCTGGAGTGGACAGCGAAGGGCCTTCTCCTACGAG. Translating it yields CAWSGQRRAFSYE. The complete CDR3 sequence is CAWSGQRRAFSYEQYF. The chain links TRBV30 to TRBJ2-7, with a possible D match to TRBD1 (5 bases). Read sequence stops 3 residues before the CDR3 end, and the germline J gene provides the missing end. The CDR3 extends over 16 amino acids. In germline, CDR1 is GTSNPN, CDR2 SVGIG (reference sequence). V was cut by 1 base and J by 0 bases, with 16 bases left in between.

As concerns this clone: The read gets to within 3 residues of the CDR3 end, and the germline J gene fills in the rest. J is TRBJ2-7 and V is TRBV18; the match to TRBD2 covers 9 bases. The CDR3 extends over 15 amino acids. Germline V CDR1 and CDR2: KGHSH, LQKENI. Germline trimming cut 5 bases from V and 2 bases from J; bases unmatched to any gene: 7. This CDR3 is CASSAGLARTYEQYF. Incomplete CDR3 DNA: TGTGCCAGCTCAGCCGGACTAGCGCGAACCTACGAG.

To note about this clone: The read terminates 3 residues ahead of where the CDR3 ends, so the germline J gene completes it. The genes are TRBV5-1 and TRBJ1-2; D may be TRBD1 (6 bases). V dropped 6 bases and J dropped 1 base, with 16 bases sitting between them. The CDR3 length is 15 residues. Looked up from germline, CDR1 is SGHRS and CDR2 is YFSETQ. The CDR3 sequence is CASNPSPGVNYGYTF. CDR3 DNA, as far as it was read: TGCGCCAGCAACCCCTCACCAGGGGTTAACTATGGC.

CDR3 in amino acids: CASSPRPSGQSTDTQYF. The CDR3 bases that were read are TGTGCCAGCAGCCCCCGTCCTAGCGGCCAGAGCACAGATACG. V usage is TRBV7-3 and J usage is TRBJ2-3; 7 nucleotides match TRBD2. The read ends 3 residues shy of where the CDR3 ends; the end is completed using the germline J gene. V shed 5 bases, J shed 0 bases, and the junction held 11 bases outside the gene matches. Germline-derived CDR1 and CDR2 are SGHTA and FQGTGA. This CDR3 contains 17 residues.

Note on this clone: Coverage ceases 3 residues before the CDR3 finishes, and the germline J gene fills in the end. This rearrangement joins TRBV6-2 or TRBV6-3 to TRBJ2-1; 7 bases line up with TRBD1. Germline V gives CDR1 MNHEY, CDR2 SVGEGT. V trimming: 2 bases; J trimming: 6 bases; junction bases outside the gene matches: 7. There are 15 residues in the CDR3. The CDR3 region is CASSYENRGSNEQFF. The CDR3 DNA, read in part, is TGTGCCAGCAGTTACGAGAACAGGGGAAGCAATGAG.

On this clone: The read halts 3 residues ahead of the CDR3 end, with the missing end drawn from the germline J gene. V is TRBV20-1 and J is TRBJ2-3; unclear D gene. V was cut by 1 base and J by 0 bases, with 8 bases left in between. CDR1 is DFQATT and CDR2 is SNEGSKA in the germline V gene (reference sequence). The CDR3 covers 14 residues. The CDR3 here is CSARVHMSTDTQYF. CDR3 bases read: TGCAGTGCTAGAGTTCACATGAGCACAGATACG.

A note on this clone: The missing CDR3 end, 3 residues past where the read stops, is filled in from the germline J gene. The V and J genes are TRBV7-2 and TRBJ2-2, with D tentatively TRBD1 (6 bases). CDR3 length: 14 amino acids. The germline CDR1 and CDR2 sequences are SGHTA and FQGNSA. The chain's CDR3 is CASSLNREFSSLFF. The DNA read from the CDR3 is TGTGCCAGCAGCTTGAACAGGGAATTTTCCTCG.

To note about this clone: The read is 3 residues too short to cover the CDR3 end, so that end is filled in from the germline J gene. V gene TRBV7-2 combines with J gene TRBJ2-3; TRBD1 matches at 8 bases. Germline V gene lookup returns CDR1 SGHTA and CDR2 FQGNSA. This CDR3 contains 16 residues. The sequenced CDR3 bases are TGTGCCAGCAGCTTAGCAGACAGGGGCAGCCAAGAGACG. This sequence encodes CASSLADRGSQET. The whole CDR3 sequence is CASSLADRGSQETQYF.

Details on this clone: The read stops 3 residues short of the end of the CDR3; the missing end is completed from the germline J gene. The gene calls are TRBV19 and TRBJ2-5; 9 bases fit TRBD1. The CDR3 is 14 residues long. Germline loops: CDR1 LNHDA, CDR2 SQIVND (reference sequence). With 5 bases clipped from V and 4 bases from J, the junction kept 5 bases outside the gene matches. The covered CDR3 bases are TGTGCCAGTAGTCTGGGACAGGGCGTAGAGACC. Translating it yields CASSLGQGVET. The complete CDR3 reads CASSLGQGVETQYF. Full variable domain (outside the CDR3, taken from reference TRBV19 and TRBJ2-5): DGGITQSPKYLFRKEGQNVTLSCEQNLNHDAMYWYRQDPGQGLRLIYYSQIVNDFQKGDIAEGYSVSREKKESFPLTVTSAQKNPTAFYLCASSLGQGVETQYFGPGTRLLVL.

Of note for this clone: Coverage ceases 3 residues before the CDR3 finishes, and the germline J gene fills in the end. The genes are TRBV29-1 and TRBJ2-5, with TRBD2 matching 10 bases. V gave up 4 bases and J gave up 2 bases; unmatched junction bases: 4. This CDR3 contains 14 residues. Germline lookup yields CDR1 SQVTM and CDR2 ANQGSEA. This CDR3 reads CSVVLAGVQETQYF. The CDR3 DNA, read in part, is TGCAGCGTTGTGCTAGCGGGAGTACAAGAGACC.

Points on this clone: Its ends do not fully match the called genes, so a read error is possible. The missing CDR3 end, 3 residues past where the read stops, is filled in from the germline J gene. This chain uses TRBV19 with TRBJ2-6, with a tentative D call TRBD1 (5 bases). The CDR3 has 17 residues. Germline CDR1 reads LNHDA; CDR2 reads SQIVND (reference sequence). Partial CDR3 DNA: TGTGCCAGTAGTAACTGGACATTGATCTCTGGTGCCAACGTC. It translates to CASSNWTLISGANV. The whole CDR3 reads CASSNWTLISGANVLTF.

The DNA read from the CDR3 is TGTGCCTGGAGCGGGGGGACGGCGGGACAAGAGACC. It encodes CAWSGGTAGQET. The CDR3 as a whole reads CAWSGGTAGQETQYF. This chain joins TRBV30 and TRBJ2-5; TRBD2 matches 7 bases. The missing CDR3 end, 3 residues past where the read stops, is filled in from the germline J gene. The junction had 9 bases not matched to a gene; V was cut back by 3 bases and J by 2 bases. The germline V gene encodes CDR1 GTSNPN and CDR2 SVGIG (reference sequence). The CDR3 spans 15 residues.

Details on this clone: The CDR3 goes on 3 residues after the read ends, and that part is filled in from the germline J gene. The chain combines TRBV20-1 with TRBJ2-5; possible D gene TRBD2, 7 bases. Germline V gene sequence: CDR1 DFQATT, CDR2 SNEGSKA (reference sequence). The CDR3 is 16 residues long. The germline V and J ends were trimmed by 4 bases and 4 bases, with 22 bases remaining between them. CDR3 DNA, as far as it was read: TGCAGTGCTACCGACCAGCTAGCGGAGGGGGGAGAGACC. As protein: CSATDQLAEGGET. The complete CDR3 reads CSATDQLAEGGETQYF.

For this clone: The read terminates 3 residues ahead of where the CDR3 ends, so the germline J gene completes it. The rearrangement uses TRBV19 and TRBJ1-5; 7 bases fit TRBD1. V lost 6 bases to trimming and J lost 4 bases; unmatched junction nucleotides: 9. Germline CDR1 reads LNHDA; CDR2 reads SQIVND (reference sequence). The CDR3 consists of 15 residues. The covered CDR3 bases are TGTGCCAGTAGCGCGACAGGGAACGGGAATCAGCCC. It is translated as CASSATGNGNQP. The full CDR3 is CASSATGNGNQPQHF.

As to this clone: Coverage ceases 3 residues before the CDR3 finishes, and the germline J gene fills in the end. The chain employs TRBV19 and TRBJ1-5; tentatively, D is TRBD1 (5 bases). Per the germline V gene, CDR1 is LNHDA and CDR2 is SQIVND (reference sequence). This CDR3 is 13 amino acids long. With 5 bases removed from V and 4 bases from J, the gap between germline ends came to 9 bases. CDR3 protein: CASSLRGNQPQHF. The sequenced part of the CDR3 DNA is TGTGCCAGTAGTCTTAGGGGAAATCAGCCC.

In regard to this clone: With the read ending 3 residues before the CDR3 end, the germline J gene is used to fill in that end. This chain links TRBV7-9 with TRBJ1-1; no definite D call. The ends were cut back, 1 base at V and 4 bases at J, with 7 bases in the middle. Per germline, CDR1 SEHNR and CDR2 FQNEAQ (reference sequence). This CDR3 spans 13 amino acids. CDR3 loop: CASSLESATEAFF. Incomplete CDR3 DNA: TGTGCCAGCAGCTTAGAGAGCGCCACTGAA. Full variable domain (rest looked up from reference TRBV7-9 and TRBJ1-1): DTGVSQNPRHKITKRGQNVTFRCDPISEHNRLYWYRQTLGQGPEFLTYFQNEAQLEKSRLLSDRFSAERPKGSFSTLEIQRTEQGDSAMYLCASSLESATEAFFGQGTRLTVV.

With regard to this clone: Read data end 3 residues before the CDR3 end; the end is taken from the germline J gene. The chain uses TRBV2 and TRBJ1-5; 8 nucleotides line up with TRBD1. CDR1 and CDR2 (germline): SNHLY, FYNNEI. The CDR3 has 14 amino acids. V shed 7 bases, J shed 3 bases, and the junction held 5 bases outside the gene matches. The CDR3 loop reads CASTRTGTNQPQHF. The covered CDR3 bases are TGTGCCAGCACCCGGACAGGGACCAATCAGCCC.